These T cell receptor beta chains were read from a single sample in a study of radiation and T cells in renal cell carcinoma. Sequencing used immunoSEQ multiplex PCR; TCRdb keeps in-frame clones, though not all of them. The sample contains about 130,000 clones, about 88% of which appear only once. Sequencing used blood, obtained from a patient whose treatment included radiotherapy and nephrectomy. The receptors originated from a woman in her 50s with renal cell carcinoma. CDR3s include the opening cysteine and the closing phenylalanine or tryptophan.

>TRBV18|TRBJ2-5
CASSPPGLQETQYF
>TRBV7-9|TRBJ1-2
CASSLEGDYGYTF
>TRBV10-3|TRBJ1-5
CAISESTREDQPQHF
>TRBV4-1|TRBJ2-5
CASSQVSYNEQYF
>TRBV9|TRBJ2-5
CASSSNRGQETQYF
>TRBV19|TRBJ1-4
CASKSLSREKLFF
>TRBV6-5|TRBJ2-1
CASSGQGPYNEQFF
>TRBV6-1|TRBJ2-3
CASSPAGGGADTQYF
>TRBV15|TRBJ1-3
CATSRETTGTGNTIYF
>TRBV19|TRBJ1-2
CASSVRTAYGYTF
>TRBV6-6|TRBJ2-3
CASSYSATGDTDTQYF
>TRBV19|TRBJ2-7
CASSLKAQSEQYF
>TRBV29-1|TRBJ2-1
CSVILAGAGEQFF
>TRBV19|TRBJ1-2
CASSIDPGSLYGYTF
>TRBV2|TRBJ2-1
CASILQDAGYNEQFF
>TRBV19|TRBJ1-1
CASSRDGGGTEAFF
>TRBV19|TRBJ1-2
CASRAGPVDYGYTF
>TRBV6-1|TRBJ2-5
CASRVGRQYQETQYF
>TRBV30|TRBJ2-2
CAWSGQLTGELFF
>TRBV28|TRBJ2-1
CASSLRLAGGNEQFF
>TRBV19|TRBJ2-3
CASSTTRGHTDTQYF
>TRBV2|TRBJ2-5
CASSEIRGQETQYF
>TRBV7-3|TRBJ2-3
CASSPRLAGGRGDTQYF
>TRBV10-1|TRBJ1-4
CASSEKQFHEKLFF
>TRBV5-1|TRBJ2-5
CASSRRGGSTETQYF
>TRBV9|TRBJ2-1
CASCRDRDNEQFF
>TRBV6-1|TRBJ2-1
CASISGTSLYNEQFF
>TRBV7-9|TRBJ2-4
CASSVDRRLAKNIQYF
>TRBV15|TRBJ1-6
CATSFFGGQLNSPLHF
>TRBV4-1|TRBJ1-2
CASSQELTNYGYTF
>TRBV19|TRBJ1-5
CASSISGGRHQPQHF
>TRBV19|TRBJ1-1
CASSIVGGWGEAFF
>TRBV29-1|TRBJ1-1
CSVEYSGRKNTEAFF
>TRBV19|TRBJ1-5
CASNQGGYSNQPQHF
>TRBV5-4|TRBJ1-1
CASSWVGLEAFF
>TRBV5-6|TRBJ1-2
CASSLGTLGHYGYTF
>TRBV4-1|TRBJ1-4
CASSHPGGGLGEKLFF
>TRBV28|TRBJ1-2
CASSLYGTGGLGYGYTF
>TRBV7-3|TRBJ1-2
CASSLDREGYGYTF
>TRBV2|TRBJ2-3
CASSSGRASTDTQYF
>TRBV4-1|TRBJ1-2
CASSQSENRDPYGYTF
>TRBV7-9|TRBJ2-5
CASRGLETQYF
>TRBV9|TRBJ2-5
CASSVGGTSGVQETQYF
>TRBV4-1|.
CASSQDRDFYEQYF
>TRBV11-2|TRBJ2-1
CASSLGRGSYNEQFF
>TRBV6-1|TRBJ1-2
CASSEIGPNYGYTF
>TRBV19|TRBJ2-1
CASNAGGGARSYNEQFF
>TRBV11-2|TRBJ1-1
CASSLVGNTEAFF
>TRBV25-1|TRBJ1-2
CASSVEGHYGYTF
>TRBV19|TRBJ2-7
CASSNWGAAYEQYF
>TRBV5-5|TRBJ2-7
CASSLYRGTYEQYF
>TRBV5-4|TRBJ1-2
CASSLGGGLMNYGYTF
>TRBV6-1|TRBJ2-7
CASSATGQGTHEQYF
>TRBV19|TRBJ2-6
CASSTSLSSGANVLTF
>TRBV7-2|TRBJ1-2
CASSYTDGNYGYTF